This is a list of T cell receptor beta chains from one sample in a study of Graves' ophthalmopathy and Graves' hyperthyroidism. Via MiXCR, TCRdb re-called the multiplex PCR reads, giving one row per CDR3 protein. The data contain a few hundred thousand distinct CDR3 sequences, 18% of them singletons. Sequencing was done on a sample of peripheral blood. These receptors were taken from a young woman with Graves' ophthalmopathy. The CDR3 runs from the conserved cysteine through the conserved F or W. Each record gives: D gene, clone size, V gene, J gene, CDR3 DNA, CDR3 protein. D genes are given only for firm matches. Expanded clones get a size class; other rows say once, few or many, or leave the size out.

D gene: -; clone size: many; V gene: TRBV28; J gene: TRBJ1-6; CDR3 DNA: TGTGCCAGCAGACCCCAGGGTACTTATAATTCACCCCTCCACTTT; CDR3 protein: CASRPQGTYNSPLHF
D gene: TRBD2; clone size: many; V gene: TRBV6-2/TRBV6-3; J gene: TRBJ2-7; CDR3 DNA: TGTGCCAGCAGTTTTGGACTAGCCTCCTACGAGCAGTACTTC; CDR3 protein: CASSFGLASYEQYF
D gene: -; clone size: -; V gene: TRBV25-1; J gene: TRBJ2-5; CDR3 DNA: TGTGCCAGCCGTGGCACGGTGACCCAGTACTTC; CDR3 protein: CASRGTVTQYF
D gene: -; clone size: -; V gene: TRBV9; J gene: TRBJ1-1; CDR3 DNA: TGTGCCAGCAGCGGGCCGGGGCTTGGGCGGGGCACTGAAGCTTTCTTT; CDR3 protein: CASSGPGLGRGTEAFF
D gene: TRBD1; clone size: many; V gene: TRBV28; J gene: TRBJ1-5; CDR3 DNA: TGTGCCAGCATTAAGGGACAGAGGCCCCTCATCGCTCAGCCCCAGCATTTT; CDR3 protein: CASIKGQRPLIAQPQHF
D gene: -; clone size: many; V gene: TRBV6-5; J gene: TRBJ1-1; CDR3 DNA: TGTGCCAGCAGTTACTCTGTTGGGGAGAACACTGAAGCTTTCTTT; CDR3 protein: CASSYSVGENTEAFF
D gene: TRBD2; clone size: many; V gene: TRBV28; J gene: TRBJ2-7; CDR3 DNA: TGTGCCAGCAGTCCCGGGACTAGCGCAACCTACGAGCAGTACTTC; CDR3 protein: CASSPGTSATYEQYF
D gene: TRBD2; clone size: -; V gene: TRBV10-3; J gene: TRBJ2-5; CDR3 DNA: TGTGCCATCAGTGATACTAGCGGGAGGGCCTCAGAGACCCAGTACTTC; CDR3 protein: CAISDTSGRASETQYF
D gene: TRBD1; clone size: many; V gene: TRBV5-1; J gene: TRBJ2-7; CDR3 DNA: TGCGCCAGCAGTCATGACAGGGGGCGCAGTTACGAGCAGTACTTC; CDR3 protein: CASSHDRGRSYEQYF
D gene: TRBD2; clone size: many; V gene: TRBV25-1; J gene: TRBJ2-7; CDR3 DNA: TGTGCCAGCAGTGAAGCTGGGACTATGTACTTC; CDR3 protein: CASSEAGTMYF
D gene: TRBD1; clone size: many; V gene: TRBV28; J gene: TRBJ1-2; CDR3 DNA: TGTGCCAGCGGACAGGCCCACTATGGCTACACCTTC; CDR3 protein: CASGQAHYGYTF
D gene: -; clone size: many; V gene: TRBV28; J gene: TRBJ2-6; CDR3 DNA: TGTGCCAGCAGAACCCTGGGGGGTAGATCTGGGGCCAACGTCCTGACTTTC; CDR3 protein: CASRTLGGRSGANVLTF
D gene: TRBD1; clone size: many; V gene: TRBV11-1; J gene: TRBJ1-1; CDR3 DNA: TGTGCCAGCAGCTTAGTAGGGACAGGGGGGAACCCTGAAGCTTTCTTT; CDR3 protein: CASSLVGTGGNPEAFF
D gene: -; clone size: many; V gene: TRBV19; J gene: TRBJ1-6; CDR3 DNA: TGTGCCAGTAGTATAGCCTGGGGGCCCGGATCACCCCTCCACTTT; CDR3 protein: CASSIAWGPGSPLHF
D gene: -; clone size: -; V gene: TRBV11-2; J gene: TRBJ1-2; CDR3 DNA: TGTGCCAGCAGCCCTCAAACACGGGCCACTAACTATGGCTACACCTTC; CDR3 protein: CASSPQTRATNYGYTF
D gene: -; clone size: -; V gene: TRBV28; J gene: TRBJ1-1; CDR3 DNA: TGTGCCAGCAGTTTATTCCGGGGCCCTGACAACACTGAAGCTTTCTTT; CDR3 protein: CASSLFRGPDNTEAFF
D gene: -; clone size: many; V gene: TRBV30; J gene: TRBJ1-3; CDR3 DNA: TGTGCCTGGAGTTCGGGGAACGGAAACACCATATATTTT; CDR3 protein: CAWSSGNGNTIYF
D gene: TRBD1; clone size: many; V gene: TRBV24-1; J gene: TRBJ1-2; CDR3 DNA: TGTGCCACCAGTGACCAGAAATCACCCGGACAGGGCAGATATGGCTACACCTTC; CDR3 protein: CATSDQKSPGQGRYGYTF
D gene: -; clone size: many; V gene: TRBV18; J gene: TRBJ1-5; CDR3 DNA: TGTGCCAGCTCACCGCTAAATCCCAATCAGCCCCAGCATTTT; CDR3 protein: CASSPLNPNQPQHF
D gene: -; clone size: many; V gene: TRBV6-5; J gene: TRBJ2-7; CDR3 DNA: TGTGCCAGCAGGGGGGGACTCCCCGAGCAGTACTTC; CDR3 protein: CASRGGLPEQYF
D gene: TRBD2; clone size: many; V gene: TRBV6-1; J gene: TRBJ2-7; CDR3 DNA: TGTGCCAGCAGTGGGATTAGCGGGGGGTCCTACGAGCAGTACTTC; CDR3 protein: CASSGISGGSYEQYF
D gene: TRBD1; clone size: -; V gene: TRBV12-3/TRBV12-4; J gene: TRBJ1-1; CDR3 DNA: TGTGCCAGCAGTTTGGGACAGTGGGGCACTGAAGCTTTCTTT; CDR3 protein: CASSLGQWGTEAFF
D gene: -; clone size: many; V gene: TRBV12-3/TRBV12-4; J gene: TRBJ1-1; CDR3 DNA: TGTGCCAGCAGTTTGCTAGCAGGGGTCATGAACACTGAAGCTTTCTTT; CDR3 protein: CASSLLAGVMNTEAFF
D gene: -; clone size: many; V gene: TRBV9; J gene: TRBJ1-5; CDR3 DNA: TGTGCCAGCAGCGTAAGTGGCAATCAGCCCCAGCATTTT; CDR3 protein: CASSVSGNQPQHF
D gene: TRBD2; clone size: many; V gene: TRBV6-5; J gene: TRBJ2-4; CDR3 DNA: TGTGCCAGCAGTTACGACGGGAGGGAAAACATTCAGTACTTC; CDR3 protein: CASSYDGRENIQYF
D gene: TRBD2; clone size: many; V gene: TRBV19; J gene: TRBJ2-7; CDR3 DNA: TGTGCCAGTAGTATAGATGGGGGACTAGCGGGTTTGAATTCCTACGAGCAGTACTTC; CDR3 protein: CASSIDGGLAGLNSYEQYF
D gene: -; clone size: many; V gene: TRBV27; J gene: TRBJ1-1; CDR3 DNA: TGTGCCAGCAGTTTAAACAGGGTGATTGACACTGAAGCTTTCTTT; CDR3 protein: CASSLNRVIDTEAFF
D gene: TRBD2; clone size: few; V gene: TRBV11-2; J gene: TRBJ2-7; CDR3 DNA: TGTGCCAGCAGCTCAACGACTAGCGGGAGGGTGGACGAGCAGTACTTC; CDR3 protein: CASSSTTSGRVDEQYF
D gene: -; clone size: -; V gene: TRBV5-1; J gene: TRBJ2-4; CDR3 DNA: TGCGCCAGCAGCTTAGGGGGGCAGGAAAACATTCAGTACTTC; CDR3 protein: CASSLGGQENIQYF
D gene: TRBD1; clone size: many; V gene: TRBV11-2; J gene: TRBJ1-1; CDR3 DNA: TGTGCCAGCAGCTTGTCGTGGACAGGGGGTCGGTTGAACACTGAAGCTTTCTTT; CDR3 protein: CASSLSWTGGRLNTEAFF
D gene: -; clone size: many; V gene: TRBV24-1; J gene: TRBJ2-1; CDR3 DNA: TGTGCCACCAGTGATTCGTGGGGGGAACGTGTCGATGAGCAGTTCTTC; CDR3 protein: CATSDSWGERVDEQFF
D gene: -; clone size: many; V gene: TRBV12-3/TRBV12-4; J gene: TRBJ1-5; CDR3 DNA: TGTGCCAGCAGTCTGATCCCCCCAGGGATTAGCAATCAGCCCCAGCATTTT; CDR3 protein: CASSLIPPGISNQPQHF
D gene: -; clone size: many; V gene: TRBV6-2/TRBV6-3; J gene: TRBJ2-2; CDR3 DNA: TGTGCCAGCAGTTACTGGTCCCCCCACACCGGGGAGCTGTTTTTT; CDR3 protein: CASSYWSPHTGELFF
D gene: -; clone size: many; V gene: TRBV20-1; J gene: TRBJ2-7; CDR3 DNA: TGCAGTGCCCAAAAACCTCCCGCCTACGAGCAGTACTTC; CDR3 protein: CSAQKPPAYEQYF
D gene: TRBD2; clone size: many; V gene: TRBV29-1; J gene: TRBJ2-7; CDR3 DNA: TGCAGCGCAGTAGCGGGACCCTACGAGCAGTACTTC; CDR3 protein: CSAVAGPYEQYF
D gene: TRBD1; clone size: -; V gene: TRBV5-1; J gene: TRBJ2-7; CDR3 DNA: TGCGCCAGCAGCTACGACAGGGAGACCTACGAGCAGTACTTC; CDR3 protein: CASSYDRETYEQYF
D gene: -; clone size: once; V gene: TRBV6-1; J gene: TRBJ2-5; CDR3 DNA: TGTGCCAGCCTGGACCGCGGGACACAACGCGGGGAGACCCAGTACTTC; CDR3 protein: CASLDRGTQRGETQYF
D gene: TRBD1; clone size: -; V gene: TRBV6-1; J gene: TRBJ1-1; CDR3 DNA: TGTGCCAGCAGGGACAGGGCGTACGAAGCTTTCTTT; CDR3 protein: CASRDRAYEAFF
D gene: -; clone size: -; V gene: TRBV20-1; J gene: TRBJ2-5; CDR3 DNA: TGCAGTGCTAGGGAGGGGGCGAAGACCCAGTACTTC; CDR3 protein: CSAREGAKTQYF
D gene: -; clone size: -; V gene: TRBV7-2; J gene: TRBJ2-7; CDR3 DNA: TGTGCCAGCAGCCGCCACGGCCCCAGCGAGCAGTACTTC; CDR3 protein: CASSRHGPSEQYF
D gene: -; clone size: many; V gene: TRBV30; J gene: TRBJ2-4; CDR3 DNA: TGTGCCTGGACTCCGGGGAGTGCCAAAAACATTCAGTACTTC; CDR3 protein: CAWTPGSAKNIQYF
D gene: -; clone size: -; V gene: TRBV12-3/TRBV12-4; J gene: TRBJ1-1; CDR3 DNA: TGTGCCAGCAGCCATCCCTTCGGGGGGGGCACTGAAGCTTTCTTT; CDR3 protein: CASSHPFGGGTEAFF
D gene: -; clone size: many; V gene: TRBV6-5; J gene: TRBJ1-3; CDR3 DNA: TGTGCCAGCAGTTACTCTGGGCAGCCAAGCTCTGGAAACACCATATATTTT; CDR3 protein: CASSYSGQPSSGNTIYF
D gene: -; clone size: -; V gene: TRBV28; J gene: TRBJ2-2; CDR3 DNA: TGTGCCAGCAGTTTAGTCCGGGGAAGCACCGGGGAGCTGTTTTTT; CDR3 protein: CASSLVRGSTGELFF
D gene: -; clone size: -; V gene: TRBV19; J gene: TRBJ1-6; CDR3 DNA: TGTGCCAGTAGTACACGGCGGCATGGCAATTCACCCCTCCACTTT; CDR3 protein: CASSTRRHGNSPLHF
D gene: -; clone size: -; V gene: TRBV11-1; J gene: TRBJ2-1; CDR3 DNA: TGTGCCAGCAGCTTATTGCGGGACGGTAACCATGAGCAGTTCTTC; CDR3 protein: CASSLLRDGNHEQFF
D gene: -; clone size: many; V gene: TRBV19; J gene: TRBJ2-7; CDR3 DNA: TGTGCCAGTAGTATAACCCCGGGGAGCGAGCAGTACTTC; CDR3 protein: CASSITPGSEQYF
D gene: -; clone size: many; V gene: TRBV6-1; J gene: TRBJ1-5; CDR3 DNA: TGTGCCAGCAGGGACAGTTACAATCAGCCCCAGCATTTT; CDR3 protein: CASRDSYNQPQHF
D gene: -; clone size: -; V gene: TRBV19; J gene: TRBJ1-1; CDR3 DNA: TGTGCCAGTAAATCGCAGGTTATGAACACTGAAGCTTTCTTT; CDR3 protein: CASKSQVMNTEAFF
D gene: -; clone size: many; V gene: TRBV7-2; J gene: TRBJ1-6; CDR3 DNA: TGTGCCAGCAGCCCGGGACCCTTGATATCCTATAATTCACCCCTCCACTTT; CDR3 protein: CASSPGPLISYNSPLHF
D gene: -; clone size: -; V gene: TRBV10-3; J gene: TRBJ2-7; CDR3 DNA: TGTGCCATCAGTGTTGGCCAGGTCGAGCAGTACTTC; CDR3 protein: CAISVGQVEQYF
D gene: -; clone size: -; V gene: TRBV10-1; J gene: TRBJ2-2; CDR3 DNA: TGCGCCAGCAGTGAAGGGAGAAACACCGGGGAGCTGTTTTTT; CDR3 protein: CASSEGRNTGELFF
D gene: TRBD2; clone size: -; V gene: TRBV28; J gene: TRBJ2-5; CDR3 DNA: TGTGCCAGCAGTTTATCCCCTAGCGGGAGCGGGAGTGAGACCCAGTACTTC; CDR3 protein: CASSLSPSGSGSETQYF
D gene: TRBD1; clone size: many; V gene: TRBV7-2; J gene: TRBJ2-7; CDR3 DNA: TGTGCCAGCAGCGAAGGACAGGGCGACTACGAGCAGTACTTC; CDR3 protein: CASSEGQGDYEQYF